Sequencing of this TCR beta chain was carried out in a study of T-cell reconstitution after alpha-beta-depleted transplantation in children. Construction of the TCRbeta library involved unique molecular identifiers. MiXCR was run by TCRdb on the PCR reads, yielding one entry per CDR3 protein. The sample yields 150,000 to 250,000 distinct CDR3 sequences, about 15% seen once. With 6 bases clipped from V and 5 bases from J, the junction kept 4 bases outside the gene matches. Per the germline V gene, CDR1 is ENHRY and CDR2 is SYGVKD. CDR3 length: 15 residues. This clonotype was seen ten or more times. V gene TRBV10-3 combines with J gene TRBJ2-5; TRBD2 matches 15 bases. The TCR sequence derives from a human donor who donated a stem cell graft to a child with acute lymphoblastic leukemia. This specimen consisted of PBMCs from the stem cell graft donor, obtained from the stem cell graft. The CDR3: CAISGLAGGPETQYF. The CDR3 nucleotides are TGTGCCATCAGCGGACTAGCGGGAGGGCCGGAGACCCAGTACTTC.